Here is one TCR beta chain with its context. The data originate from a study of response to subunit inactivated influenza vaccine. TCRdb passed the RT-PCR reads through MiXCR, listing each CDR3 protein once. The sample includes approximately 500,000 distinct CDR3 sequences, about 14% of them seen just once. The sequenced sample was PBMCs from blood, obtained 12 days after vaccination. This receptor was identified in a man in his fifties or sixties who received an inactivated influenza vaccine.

This CDR3 is CASSAGQGGGYTF. CDR3 coding DNA: TGCGCCAGCAGCGCTGGACAGGGCGGCGGCTACACCTTC. The chain carries TRBV5-1 and TRBJ1-2, with 8 bases aligning to TRBD1. The trim removed 4 bases at V and 8 bases at J, leaving 7 bases unmatched. The CDR3 length is 13 residues. The germline V gene has CDR1 SGHRS and CDR2 YFSETQ.